Shown below are 28 T cell receptor beta chains from a single sample sequenced in a study of blood T cell repertoires in COVID-19. Using immunoSEQ multiplex PCR, the repertoire was profiled, and TCRdb retains in-frame clones only, with some absent. In the table there are 200,000 to 250,000 clones, 86% of which are singletons. Sequenced material: PBMCs or T cells enriched from blood (not recorded which). The receptors were gathered from a woman aged 45-65 years who had recovered from COVID-19.

The chain's CDR3 is CAWSARGNTDTQYF. CDR3 sequence (DNA): TGTGCCTGGAGTGCGCGGGGGAACACAGATACGCAGTATTTT. The chain carries TRBV30 and TRBJ2-3; TRBD2 agrees at 7 bases. The CDR3 length is 14 residues. Germline CDR1 is GTSNPN and CDR2 is SVGIG (reference sequence). Trimming took 1 base from V and 2 from J; bases not matched to a gene: 3.

This chain uses TRBV13 with TRBJ1-1, with a possible D match to TRBD1 (5 bases). The CDR3 is 13 amino acids. The germline V and J ends were trimmed by 2 bases and 7 bases, with 11 bases remaining between them. Germline assignment: CDR1 PRHDT and CDR2 FYEKMQ (reference sequence). The CDR3 is CASSLNPQGEAFF. The CDR3 DNA follows: TGTGCCAGCAGCTTAAATCCCCAGGGTGAAGCTTTCTTT.

This chain connects TRBV11-2 to TRBJ1-1; a weak D match, TRBD1 (6 bases). The CDR3 is 14 residues long. Trimming stripped 7 bases from V and 3 bases from J, with 15 bases between. Per the germline V gene, CDR1 is SGHAT and CDR2 is FQNNGV. This CDR3 is CASIPSGTHTEAFF. CDR3 DNA: TGTGCCAGCATCCCCAGTGGGACACACACTGAAGCTTTCTTT.

The gene calls are TRBV7-2 and TRBJ1-6, with TRBD1 matching 7 bases. CDR3 length: 15 amino acids. CDR1 SGHTA and CDR2 FQGNSA come from the germline V gene. Trimming at V came to 5 bases and at J to 10 bases, leaving 11 bases not matched to a gene. Here the CDR3 reads CASSPPPTGSSPLHF. The DNA of the CDR3 is TGTGCCAGCAGCCCTCCCCCGACAGGGAGCTCACCCCTCCACTTT.

The chain joins TRBV18 to TRBJ1-1; 9 nucleotides line up with TRBD1. Trimming at V came to 6 bases and at J to 3 bases, leaving 11 bases not matched to a gene. The CDR3 has 16 residues. Per germline, CDR1 KGHSH and CDR2 LQKENI. The CDR3, as DNA: TGTGCCAGCTCCCTACAGGGGGCAATTTGGGACACTGAAGCTTTCTTT. Translating it yields CASSLQGAIWDTEAFF.

The chain employs TRBV12-3 or TRBV12-4 and TRBJ2-7; D possibly corresponds to TRBD1 (6 bases). The CDR3 has 13 residues. V gave up 6 bases and J gave up 3 bases, with 12 bases separating them. The CDR3 nucleotides are TGTGCCAGCAGCTCGGGACACAGCTACGAGCAGTACTTC. The encoded protein is CASSSGHSYEQYF.

This chain's CDR3 is CASSSQGAVSGNTIYF. CDR3 DNA: TGTGCCAGCAGCTCCCAGGGGGCAGTCTCTGGAAACACCATATATTTT. The chain recombines TRBV7-2 with TRBJ1-3; TRBD1 aligns across 8 bases. V dropped 4 bases and J dropped 0; count of bases not matched to a gene: 5. Germline V CDR1 and CDR2: SGHTA, FQGNSA. The CDR3 contains 16 residues.

This chain joins TRBV5-6 and TRBJ1-2; 7 bases line up with TRBD1. There are 15 residues in the CDR3. Trimming at V came to 2 bases and at J to 4 bases, leaving 8 bases not matched to a gene. Germline V gene sequence: CDR1 SGHDT, CDR2 YYEEEE. The CDR3 region has the DNA TGTGCCAGCAGCTTCGGACAGGCCACACTCTATGGCTACACCTTC. It translates to CASSFGQATLYGYTF.

The chain is built from TRBV27 and TRBJ2-7, with D perhaps TRBD1 (6 bases). From germline, CDR1 is MNHEY and CDR2 SMNVEV (reference sequence). The CDR3 has 14 amino acids. The V gene lost 5 bases and the J gene lost 0 bases, with 11 bases spanning the gap. The CDR3 loop reads CASSLQTGSYEQYF. Here the CDR3 DNA reads TGTGCCAGCAGTCTCCAGACAGGCTCCTACGAGCAGTACTTC.

V is TRBV12-3 or TRBV12-4 and J is TRBJ2-1; the D gene is possibly TRBD1 (5 bases). V gave up 8 bases and J gave up 2 bases, with 10 bases separating them. The CDR3 is made up of 13 amino acids. This CDR3 is CASRRQTYNEQFF. DNA for the CDR3: TGTGCCAGCCGAAGACAGACCTACAATGAGCAGTTCTTC.

The chain couples TRBV6-2 or TRBV6-3 to TRBJ2-2; maybe TRBD2 (6 bases). Trimming took off 2 bases at V and 4 bases at J, with 11 bases between the two ends. The CDR3 loop spans 15 amino acids. CDR1 and CDR2 from the germline V gene are MNHEY and SVGEGT. This CDR3 reads CASSYGGAGTGELFF. For the CDR3, the DNA is TGTGCCAGCAGTTACGGAGGGGCCGGCACCGGGGAGCTGTTTTTT.

The chain uses TRBV10-3 and TRBJ2-7, with D possibly TRBD1 on 5 matching bases. CDR1 and CDR2 from the germline V gene are ENHRY and SYGVKD. The length of the CDR3 is 12 residues. The V and J ends lost 9 bases and 3 bases respectively, with 12 bases between them. CDR3 coding DNA: TGTGCCATAACCGACAGCAACTACGAGCAGTACTTC. Translation: CAITDSNYEQYF.

The chain combines TRBV2 with TRBJ2-1; 9 bases fit TRBD2. V lost 4 bases and J lost 4; bases outside the gene matches: 2. The CDR3 covers 14 residues. Germline lookup yields CDR1 SNHLY and CDR2 FYNNEI. The CDR3 DNA sequence: TGTGCCAGCAGTGTAGCGGGAGAATACAATGAGCAGTTCTTC. Amino acids: CASSVAGEYNEQFF.

This rearrangement joins TRBV7-2 to TRBJ1-2; D uncertain. Trimming took 1 base from V and 4 from J, leaving 10 bases between them. Per the germline V gene, CDR1 is SGHTA and CDR2 is FQGNSA. This CDR3 comprises 14 residues. The CDR3 DNA is TGTGCCAGCAGCTTAGGGTCGGCGGGCTATGGCTACACCTTC. Its translation is CASSLGSAGYGYTF.

The rearrangement links TRBV25-1 to TRBJ1-5; 7 positions agree with TRBD1. CDR3 length: 14 amino acids. The V and J ends lost 2 bases and 7 bases, in that order; junction bases with no gene match: 5. Germline V gene sequence: CDR1 MGHDK, CDR2 SYGVNS. The CDR3: CASSETGAGQPQHF. The CDR3 region has the DNA TGTGCCAGCAGTGAAACAGGGGCAGGCCAGCCCCAGCATTTT.

V and J are TRBV30 and TRBJ1-1; TRBD1 agrees at 8 bases. Germline CDR1 is GTSNPN and CDR2 is SVGIG (reference sequence). J lost 4 bases, V lost 1 base, and 8 bases had no gene match. The CDR3 totals 15 residues. The CDR3 DNA follows: TGTGCCTGGAGTGAGCCGGACAGGGCGGCCACTGAAGCTTTCTTT. The encoded protein is CAWSEPDRAATEAFF.

The genes are TRBV5-1 and TRBJ1-5; D is uncertain. Germline V gene sequence: CDR1 SGHRS, CDR2 YFSETQ. The V gene lost 0 bases and the J gene lost 0 bases, with 7 bases spanning the gap. The CDR3 consists of 15 residues. The CDR3 bases are TGCGCCAGCAGCTTGGCAGGCTATAGCAATCAGCCCCAGCATTTT. Its translation: CASSLAGYSNQPQHF.

This clone was recorded a few times. The chain has TRBV7-2 and TRBJ2-3; TRBD2 matches at 7 bases. The V gene end was trimmed by 4 bases and the J gene end by 5 bases; junction bases not matched to a gene: 6. This CDR3 has 14 residues. Per germline, CDR1 SGHTA and CDR2 FQGNSA. CDR3 region: CASSSGLPVDTQYF. In DNA form, the CDR3 reads TGTGCCAGCAGCTCGGGACTACCGGTAGATACGCAGTATTTT.

The gene calls are TRBV5-1 and TRBJ1-4; D ambiguous. The germline V and J ends were trimmed by 5 bases and 0 bases, with 11 bases remaining between them. From germline, CDR1 is SGHRS and CDR2 YFSETQ. This CDR3 contains 15 residues. The DNA of the CDR3 is TGCGCCAGCAGGCAAGACGGAGCAACTAATGAAAAACTGTTTTTT. Amino acid sequence: CASRQDGATNEKLFF.

J is TRBJ1-1 and V is TRBV18; 7 bases agree with TRBD1. After removal of 4 bases from V and 1 base from J, the junction contained 6 bases not matched to a gene. CDR3 length equals 15 residues. Germline V CDR1 and CDR2: KGHSH, LQKENI. This CDR3 reads CASSLSGTENTEAFF. In DNA, the CDR3 is TGTGCCAGCTCACTCTCCGGGACAGAGAACACTGAAGCTTTCTTT.

The chain couples TRBV28 to TRBJ2-3; 9 nucleotides match TRBD2. V was clipped by 0 bases and J by 6 bases; unmatched bases: 7. Per germline, CDR1 MDHEN and CDR2 SYDVKM. The CDR3 totals 16 residues. Written as DNA, the CDR3 is TGTGCCAGCAGTTTATGGGGGCGGGGGGGCCCGGATACGCAGTATTTT. Protein sequence: CASSLWGRGGPDTQYF. Complete variable domain (other parts from reference TRBV28 and TRBJ2-3): DVKVTQSSRYLVKRTGEKVFLECVQDMDHENMFWYRQDPGLGLRLIYFSYDVKMKEKGDIPEGYSVSREKKERFSLILESASTNQTSMYLCASSLWGRGGPDTQYFGPGTRLTVL.

The rearrangement uses TRBV19 and TRBJ2-1; 10 bases are shared with TRBD1. The CDR3 has 14 amino acids. Germline values: CDR1 LNHDA, CDR2 SQIVND (reference sequence). V was pared by 8 bases and J by 9 bases, with 10 bases of the junction left unmatched. CDR3 amino acids: CASGTGTGDFEQFF. As DNA, the CDR3 is TGTGCCAGTGGGACCGGGACAGGGGATTTTGAGCAGTTCTTC.

As DNA, the CDR3 is TGTGCCAGTAGTAAACAGGGGGTGGTCGCTATCGGTGGCTACACCTTC. This gives the protein CASSKQGVVAIGGYTF. The chain recombines TRBV19 with TRBJ1-2; 8 bases line up with TRBD1. CDR3 size: 16 residues. V lost 4 bases and J lost 7; bases outside the gene matches: 14. Germline V gene lookup returns CDR1 LNHDA and CDR2 SQIVND (reference sequence).

The gene calls are TRBV7-2 and TRBJ1-2; possible D gene TRBD1, 5 bases. CDR1 is SGHTA and CDR2 is FQGNSA in the germline V gene. CDR3 length: 14 amino acids. Trimming removed 5 bases from V and 8 bases from J, with 18 bases in between. CDR3 sequence (DNA): TGTGCCAGCAGCCCCACCAGGATCGGGGGGGGCTACACCTTC. Protein product: CASSPTRIGGGYTF. The full variable domain, with the rest looked up from reference TRBV7-2 and TRBJ1-2, is GAGVSQSPSNKVTEKGKDVELRCDPISGHTALYWYRQSLGQGLEFLIYFQGNSAPDKSGLPSDRFSAERTGGSVSTLTIQRTQQEDSAVYLCASSPTRIGGGYTFGSGTRLTVV.

The chain uses TRBV2 and TRBJ1-5; D possibly corresponds to TRBD1 (5 bases). V was shortened by 4 bases and J by 6 bases, with 10 bases between the two germline ends. Per germline, CDR1 SNHLY and CDR2 FYNNEI. The CDR3 contains 13 residues. The CDR3 reads CASSVGGVQPQHF. The DNA for the CDR3 is TGTGCCAGCAGTGTTGGGGGGGTTCAGCCCCAGCATTTT.

V and J are TRBV28 and TRBJ2-7, with D possibly TRBD1 on 5 matching bases. V was cut by 6 bases and J by 9 bases, with 24 bases left in between. Per germline, CDR1 MDHEN and CDR2 SYDVKM. The CDR3 has 15 amino acids. The CDR3 loop reads CASSSAAGIHDRQYF. The CDR3 bases are TGTGCCAGCAGCTCGGCGGCAGGGATCCATGATCGGCAGTACTTC. The variable domain in full, completed from reference TRBV28 and TRBJ2-7, reads DVKVTQSSRYLVKRTGEKVFLECVQDMDHENMFWYRQDPGLGLRLIYFSYDVKMKEKGDIPEGYSVSREKKERFSLILESASTNQTSMYLCASSSAAGIHDRQYFGPGTRLTVT.

The chain has TRBV3-1 (or the pseudogene TRBV3-2) and TRBJ1-3; D may be TRBD1 (5 bases). V lost 3 bases and J lost 0, with 6 bases in between. In germline, CDR1 is LGHDT, CDR2 YNNKEL (reference sequence). The CDR3 is made up of 14 amino acids. CDR3: CASSHTGSGNTIYF. CDR3 nucleotides: TGTGCCAGCAGCCACACAGGCTCTGGAAACACCATATATTTT.

The chain joins TRBV4-3 to TRBJ1-4, with D possibly matching TRBD1 (6 bases). CDR3 length: 16 amino acids. Trimming pared 1 base from V and 0 bases from J, leaving 9 bases between. The germline gives CDR1 LGHNA, CDR2 YSLEER. DNA for the CDR3: TGCGCCAGCAGCCAAGCACAGGGTGCAACTAATGAAAAACTGTTTTTT. Protein sequence: CASSQAQGATNEKLFF.